The TCR beta chain described here comes from a study of blood T cell repertoires in COVID-19 (dated by TCRdb to 2018 to 2021). Concerning the study at large: Samples covering the acute and convalescent phases of COVID-19 were provided by collaborators in the United States, Italy and Spain. The material from the prospective study consisted of cDNA or gDNA derived from T cells, B-cell-depleted T cells, or PBMCs. Deeply sampled blood TCRbeta repertoires from subjects exposed to, actively infected with, or recovered from COVID-19 were included in the dataset. The repertoires were made available in a free public database intended to serve as a resource for research on the immune response to SARS-CoV-2. Samples came from the ongoing ImmuneRACE study (first 160 participants) plus 1,254 subjects from 6 global collaborators. The sample metadata nearly always contained a de-identified subject ID, COVID-19 status, age in years and sex. HLA class I and class II types, where available, came from metadata supplied by the sample provider rather than from assay-based typing.

Worth noting for this clone: Its antigen is unknown. Per-base qualities were not stored, and no clone one base away is much larger.

Overall study outcomes, separate from this receptor: Clinical and demographic metadata were provided uncurated, with the amount varying by source and participant.

TCRbeta CDR3 regions were amplified from genomic DNA by means of the immunoSEQ Assay, a bias-controlled multiplex PCR. Turning to the authors' computational methods: The number of nucleated cells in each sample was estimated from the amplification of reference gene primers within the assay. Sequence reads were collapsed and filtered to measure the absolute abundance of every unique TCRbeta CDR3 rearrangement. For each sample, productive Simpson clonality was calculated as the square root of Simpson's diversity index across productive rearrangements. TCRdb's version of the immuneACCESS table is confined to in-frame rearrangements and falls short of the full clone set. An unresolved V gene accounts for under half of the shortfall where checked; the remainder is of unknown origin. The DNA gave D and trimming, while V, J and clone size come from that table. In this sample the table shows 150,000 to 200,000 clones, 80% to 85% of which occur a single time. The ten top clones hold roughly 15% of the sample.

Collaborating institutions collected whole blood in K2EDTA tubes following their own protocols. For TCRbeta analysis, collaborators shipped samples as frozen whole blood, isolated PBMCs, or DNA extracted from either of those sample types. The sample consisted of peripheral blood. The TCR sequence derives from a man younger than 35 with active or convalescent COVID-19.

The bases read TGTGCCAGCAGTTTCCGACAGGGGGCCTGGGTCTATGGCTACACCTTC. The encoded protein is CASSFRQGAWVYGYTF. This chain joins TRBV27 to TRBJ1-2, with TRBD1 matching 10 junction bases. Germline trimming amounts to 3 bases on V and 4 bases on J, with 8 as the count of junction bases outside the gene matches. The CDR3 runs 16 amino acids, cysteine and phenylalanine included. Here the CDR3 DNA is all that survives: 48 bases in frame from base 1. The germline V gene (reference sequence) supplies CDR1 MNHEY and CDR2 SMNVEV.